The clone carrying this T cell receptor (beta chain) has only a few counts. Its antigen is as yet unknown. Expressed TCRB transcripts were sequenced after all isolated RNA was converted to cDNA. Sequencing used immunoSEQ multiplex PCR; TCRdb keeps in-frame clones, though not all of them. The data contain around 600,000 clones, around 12% of them seen just once; the ten biggest clones take up roughly 0.12%. These data are taken from a study of beta chain features in type 1 diabetes. Study-level results: Shorter TCRB CDR3s, moderately but significantly so, were found in Type 1 diabetes patients in all four CD4+ subsets. The similarity of naive, central memory and Treg TCRB repertoires appeared greater among patients than among healthy donors.

The CDR3 covers 13 residues. Germline V gives CDR1 LGHNA, CDR2 YSLEER. V was cut by 1 base and J by 5 bases, with 8 bases left in between. The sequence came from a man aged 30 to 45 with type 1 diabetes. The sample taken for sequencing was naive CD4+ T cells from blood. This rearrangement joins TRBV4-3 to TRBJ1-2, with D unresolved. The CDR3 bases are TGCGCCAGCAGCCAAGGTCCGGGGTATGGCTACACCTTC. Its translation is CASSQGPGYGYTF.